Presented here are 24 T cell receptor beta chains from one specimen sequenced in a study of blood T cell repertoires in COVID-19. Profiled with immunoSEQ multiplex PCR; TCRdb holds only in-frame clones, not every one. Of roughly 200,000 clones listed, around 86% are singletons. The specimen was PBMCs or T cells enriched from blood (not recorded which). These receptor sequences come from a man between 35 and 55 years old with acute COVID-19.

This chain connects TRBV14 to TRBJ2-6; D may be TRBD2 (6 bases). The germline V gene has CDR1 SGHDN and CDR2 FVKESK. The V and J ends lost 0 bases and 0 bases respectively, with 12 bases between them. The CDR3 spans 18 residues. The CDR3 sequence: CASSQDLLGSSGANVLTF. The CDR3 DNA follows: TGTGCCAGCAGCCAAGATTTGCTCGGGAGCTCTGGGGCCAACGTCCTGACTTTC.

The chain carries TRBV5-6 and TRBJ2-2; D gene ambiguous. From germline, CDR1 is SGHDT and CDR2 YYEEEE. V lost 1 base and J 4 bases, leaving 8 bases between the germline ends. The CDR3 runs 14 residues. DNA for the CDR3: TGTGCCAGCAGCTTGTCACACGTCACCGGGGAGCTGTTTTTT. This gives the protein CASSLSHVTGELFF.

This chain connects TRBV7-9 to TRBJ2-1; TRBD1 is a possible D gene (5 bases). CDR3 length equals 15 residues. V lost 1 base and J 7 bases, leaving 14 bases between the germline ends. CDR1 and CDR2 from the germline V gene are SEHNR and FQNEAQ (reference sequence). The CDR3 nucleotides read TGTGCCAGCAGCTTAGGTAGGGGCCGTATAAATGAGCAGTTCTTC. Protein: CASSLGRGRINEQFF.

The V gene is TRBV3-1 (or the pseudogene TRBV3-2), the J gene TRBJ1-3; D remains ambiguous. Trimming removed 0 bases from V and 0 bases from J, with 9 bases in between. In germline, CDR1 is LGHDT, CDR2 YNNKEL (reference sequence). CDR3 length: 16 amino acids. CDR3: CASSQDHQISGNTIYF. The CDR3 DNA reads as TGTGCCAGCAGCCAAGATCACCAGATCTCTGGAAACACCATATATTTT.

The V gene is TRBV28, the J gene TRBJ1-2; D possibly corresponds to TRBD1 (5 bases). The V gene's germline CDR1 is MDHEN and CDR2 SYDVKM. CDR3 length equals 15 residues. Trimming shortened V by 6 bases and J by 2 bases, and 16 bases separated the two germline ends. The chain's CDR3 is CASRNGGGSNYGYTF. The DNA of the CDR3 is TGTGCCAGCAGGAACGGCGGGGGGAGCAACTATGGCTACACCTTC.

V usage is TRBV7-9 and J usage is TRBJ1-3; D uncertain. The CDR3 length is 14 residues. Germline CDR1 is SEHNR and CDR2 is FQNEAQ (reference sequence). V shed 5 bases and J shed 4 bases, with 12 bases lying between them. The CDR3 DNA reads TGTGCCAGCAGCCCAAAGAGGGAGGGAAACACCATATATTTT. Translation gives CASSPKREGNTIYF.

The genes are TRBV23-1 and TRBJ2-7; 7 bases line up with TRBD1. TRBV23-1 is given ORF status, its function remaining uncertain. Trimming removed 6 bases from V and 4 bases from J; junction bases left unmatched: 15. The CDR3 length is 16 residues. CDR3 coding DNA: TGCGCCAGCAGCCCCCACGACAGGGAGATAGTATACGAGCAGTACTTC. Protein product: CASSPHDREIVYEQYF.

This CDR3 reads CASSYSNRVQPQHF. The DNA for the CDR3 is TGTGCCAGCAGTTACTCGAACAGGGTCCAGCCCCAGCATTTT. The rearrangement joins TRBV6-5 to TRBJ1-5, with a weak D call TRBD1 (6 bases). Trimming removed 0 bases from V and 7 bases from J, with 10 bases in between. In germline, CDR1 is MNHEY, CDR2 SVGAGI. This CDR3 is built from 14 residues.

CDR3 sequence: CASSQVGGASWTNEQFF. For the CDR3, the DNA is TGTGCCAGCAGCCAAGTTGGGGGGGCCAGTTGGACCAATGAGCAGTTCTTC. The rearrangement joins TRBV3-1 (or the pseudogene TRBV3-2) to TRBJ2-1; a weak D match, TRBD2 (7 bases). The germline V gene has CDR1 LGHDT and CDR2 YNNKEL (reference sequence). The germline V and J ends were trimmed by 1 base and 6 bases, with 19 bases remaining between them. This CDR3 has 17 amino acids.

V usage is TRBV10-3 and J usage is TRBJ2-1; TRBD2 agrees at 15 bases. Losses at the gene ends were 10 bases for V and 0 bases for J; bases not matched to a gene: 10. This CDR3 comprises 18 residues. CDR1 and CDR2 (germline): ENHRY, SYGVKD. The CDR3 coding sequence is TGTGCCACACTTGGGACTAGCGGGAGGTACAGCTCCTACAATGAGCAGTTCTTC. It yields the protein CATLGTSGRYSSYNEQFF.

The genes are TRBV7-9 and TRBJ1-1; D uncertain. Trimming took off 5 bases at V and 2 bases at J, with 9 bases between the two ends. The CDR3 is 13 residues long. Germline loops: CDR1 SEHNR, CDR2 FQNEAQ (reference sequence). The CDR3 reads CASSHTDNTEAFF. For the CDR3, the DNA is TGTGCCAGCAGCCATACAGACAACACTGAAGCTTTCTTT. The full variable domain, completed using reference TRBV7-9 and TRBJ1-1, is DTGVSQNPRHKITKRGQNVTFRCDPISEHNRLYWYRQTLGQGPEFLTYFQNEAQLEKSRLLSDRFSAERPKGSFSTLEIQRTEQGDSAMYLCASSHTDNTEAFFGQGTRLTVV.

The V and J genes are TRBV5-5 and TRBJ2-7; 9 bases line up with TRBD1. CDR3 length equals 17 residues. Losses at the gene ends were 1 base for V and 4 bases for J; bases not matched to a gene: 12. The germline V gene encodes CDR1 SGHKS and CDR2 YYEKEE (reference sequence). The CDR3 sequence: CASSLNRGRPGGYEQYF. CDR3 coding DNA: TGTGCCAGCAGCTTGAACAGGGGGCGCCCCGGGGGGTACGAGCAGTACTTC. Using reference TRBV5-5 and TRBJ2-7 for the parts outside the CDR3, the full variable domain is DAGVTQSPTHLIKTRGQQVTLRCSPISGHKSVSWYQQVLGQGPQFIFQYYEKEERGRGNFPDRFSARQFPNYSSELNVNALLLGDSALYLCASSLNRGRPGGYEQYFGPGTRLTVT.

The J gene is TRBJ1-1, the V gene TRBV7-6; no definite D call. The V end was cut by 5 bases, the J end by 2 bases, with 9 bases between. Germline CDR1 SGHVS, CDR2 FNYEAQ. The CDR3 sequence is 13 residues long. CDR3: CASSLNINTEAFF. The CDR3 DNA reads as TGTGCCAGCAGCCTCAACATTAACACTGAAGCTTTCTTT.

This chain joins TRBV7-2 and TRBJ2-4, with a tentative D call TRBD2 (6 bases). Germline CDR1 and CDR2: SGHTA and FQGNSA. The length of the CDR3 is 15 residues. The V gene lost 3 bases and the J gene lost 5 bases, with 14 bases spanning the gap. The CDR3 sequence is CASSFGAGWENIQYF. CDR3 coding DNA: TGTGCCAGCAGCTTCGGGGCGGGGTGGGAAAACATTCAGTACTTC.

This chain links TRBV5-1 with TRBJ1-3; perhaps TRBD1 as D (6 bases). The CDR3 contains 16 residues. V shed 0 bases and J shed 4 bases, with 14 bases lying between them. Germline V gene data show CDR1 as SGHRS and CDR2 as YFSETQ. As DNA, the CDR3 is TGCGCCAGCAGCTTGGAGAGGGCAGGGGCCGGAAACACCATATATTTT. This translates into CASSLERAGAGNTIYF. The full variable domain, in which reference TRBV5-1 and TRBJ1-3 provide the parts outside the CDR3, is KAGVTQTPRYLIKTRGQQVTLSCSPISGHRSVSWYQQTPGQGLQFLFEYFSETQRNKGNFPGRFSGRQFSNSRSEMNVSTLELGDSALYLCASSLERAGAGNTIYFGEGSWLTVV.

V and J are TRBV28 and TRBJ1-2, with D uncertain. Germline CDR1 is MDHEN and CDR2 is SYDVKM. The CDR3 length is 14 residues. V lost 6 bases and J lost 3, with 14 bases in between. CDR3 DNA: TGTGCCAGCAGGACCGTGGTGGACTACTATGGCTACACCTTC. Its translation: CASRTVVDYYGYTF.

The chain links TRBV27 to TRBJ2-5, with 7 bases fitting TRBD2. V was clipped by 6 bases and J by 1 base; unmatched bases: 11. This CDR3 contains 16 residues. Germline V gene lookup returns CDR1 MNHEY and CDR2 SMNVEV (reference sequence). The CDR3 sequence is CASSLSGPGGQETQYF. The CDR3 region has the DNA TGTGCCAGCAGCCTTTCGGGCCCGGGGGGCCAAGAGACCCAGTACTTC.

The CDR3 DNA sequence: TGTGCCAGCTCACCCTGGGGAGGAAATGAGCAGTTCTTC. Translating it yields CASSPWGGNEQFF. The V gene is TRBV18, the J gene TRBJ2-1; tentatively, D is TRBD2 (6 bases). Germline V gene sequence: CDR1 KGHSH, CDR2 LQKENI. This CDR3 is 13 amino acids long. V gave up 3 bases and J gave up 7 bases, with 10 bases separating them.

This CDR3 reads CASSLVGGSGNTIYF. CDR3 DNA sequence: TGCGCCAGCAGCTTGGTCGGGGGCTCTGGAAACACCATATATTTT. The chain employs TRBV5-1 and TRBJ1-3; D perhaps matches TRBD1 (5 bases). Trimming pared 0 bases from V and 0 bases from J, leaving 7 bases between. CDR3 length equals 15 residues. CDR1 and CDR2 from the germline V gene are SGHRS and YFSETQ.

For the CDR3, the DNA is TGTGCCATCAGTGAGTCGGGGGGGAACACCATATATTTT. Translated: CAISESGGNTIYF. The chain recombines TRBV10-3 with TRBJ1-3; D might be TRBD1 (5 bases). Germline V gene lookup returns CDR1 ENHRY and CDR2 SYGVKD. Trimming cost V 0 bases and J 7 bases, with 7 bases left between them. The CDR3 spans 13 residues.

V gene TRBV28 combines with J gene TRBJ2-7; the match to TRBD2 covers 12 bases. Germline CDR1 and CDR2: MDHEN and SYDVKM. The length of the CDR3 is 15 residues. With 6 bases clipped from V and 3 bases from J, the junction kept 6 bases outside the gene matches. The CDR3 region has the DNA TGTGCCAGCAGAACGACTAGCGGGAGCCTCTACGAGCAGTACTTC. This codes for CASRTTSGSLYEQYF.

The rearrangement uses TRBV6-4 and TRBJ1-2, with 10 bases fitting TRBD1. The V gene end was trimmed by 6 bases and the J gene end by 5 bases; junction bases not matched to a gene: 9. Germline loops: CDR1 MRHNA, CDR2 SNTAGT. This CDR3 contains 15 residues. For the CDR3, the DNA is TGTGCCAGCAGGAGACAGGGGGCGGATTCATATGGCTACACCTTC. This encodes CASRRQGADSYGYTF.

This clone was observed a handful of times. The chain uses TRBV7-9 and TRBJ1-6; D may be TRBD1 (6 bases). Trimming left V 0 bases short and J 11 bases short, with 23 bases between. The CDR3 contains 18 residues. Germline CDR1 reads SEHNR; CDR2 reads FQNEAQ (reference sequence). CDR3 DNA sequence: TGTGCCAGCAGCTTAGCCCCCGGGTGGGCAGGGGTAATTCCACCCCTCCACTTT. It yields the protein CASSLAPGWAGVIPPLHF.

The chain links TRBV10-3 to TRBJ2-3, with 9 bases that match TRBD2. Germline values: CDR1 ENHRY, CDR2 SYGVKD. The CDR3 sequence is 14 residues long. J gave up 3 bases and V 6 bases, and 4 bases lay outside the gene matches. CDR3 sequence reads: CAIRESGGTDTQYF. CDR3 in DNA: TGTGCCATCAGAGAAAGCGGGGGGACAGATACGCAGTATTTT.